This T cell receptor beta chain was recorded in a study of cytomegalovirus exposure and HLA in healthy donors. Study findings and constraints: Most TCR sequences showed up rarely, but some public TCRs showed up in many donors.

TCRdb's copy holds only in-frame clones and misses some; the assay was immunoSEQ multiplex PCR. The data contain around 150,000 clones, 85% to 90% of them seen just once; the ten biggest clones take up over 3%. As for this clone: Its antigen is as yet unknown.

Trimming took off 2 bases at V and 5 bases at J, with 15 bases between the two ends. There are 14 residues in the CDR3. CDR1 is GTSNPN, CDR2 SVGIG, per germline (reference sequence). This clonotype originated in a woman between 18 and 29 years old in good health and CMV-seropositive. The chain recombines TRBV30 with TRBJ2-5; D may be TRBD2 (6 bases). Sample: PBMCs. CDR3 DNA: TGTGCCTGGAGTCCGACGGGAGTACGGGAGACCCAGTACTTC. Its translation is CAWSPTGVRETQYF.